The rows below give T cell receptor beta chains drawn from one sample of a study of blood T cell repertoires in COVID-19. Profiling relied on immunoSEQ multiplex PCR, and the TCRdb table lists in-frame clones only, not all of them. Of 250,000 to 350,000 clones listed, 87% are singletons. Sequencing was carried out using peripheral blood. These receptors all come from a woman between 50 and 59 years old who had recovered from COVID-19. Both conserved end residues are trimmed from each CDR3.

TRBJ2-7 | TRBV5-6 | ASSLAASGYEQY
TRBJ2-5 | TRBV5-1 | ASSKTVAETQY
TRBJ2-3 | TRBV5-1 | ATSQGTATDTQY
TRBJ1-5 | TRBV12-5 | ASGSIRDRVTPSNQPQH
TRBJ2-7 | TRBV6-5 | ASNREGTTSYEQY
TRBJ1-2 | TRBV28 | ASSWTGRVDGYT
TRBJ2-7 | TRBV10-2 | ASSVIGQGGKDEQY
TRBJ1-5 | TRBV28 | ASSPGAAVGFQPQH
TRBJ2-5 | TRBV6-5 | ASSYIRVTGEETQY
TRBJ2-7 | TRBV7-8 | ASSLGQGAYEQY
TRBJ2-7 | TRBV2 | ASNRDSRREQY
TRBJ1-5 | TRBV5-6 | ASSFKTGTNQPQH
TRBJ2-1 | TRBV2 | ASSERWGEAEQF
TRBJ2-5 | TRBV27 | ASSFTSGSHRTQY
TRBJ2-3 | TRBV7-2 | ASSLEGGLAGVADTQY
TRBJ1-3 | TRBV5-8 | ASSLVGQGAGNTIY
TRBJ1-1 | TRBV5-6 | ASSWGTVMNTEAF
TRBJ2-7 | TRBV27 | ASSLQETYEQY
TRBJ2-2 | TRBV4-3 | ASSHKLAGLSPGELF
TRBJ1-6 | TRBV2 | ASSEEQAARNSPLH
TRBJ2-3 | TRBV19 | ASSIGAGFTDTQY
TRBJ2-2 | TRBV11-1 | ASSRGGHQNTGELF
TRBJ2-5 | TRBV3-1/TRBV3-2 | ASSPMRTSGGFQETQY
TRBJ1-1 | TRBV4-2 | ASSQETGGSNTEAF
TRBJ2-1 | TRBV6-5 | ASLNEQAGHEQF
TRBJ2-1 | TRBV3-1/TRBV3-2 | ASSLLGRDIYNEQF
TRBJ1-1 | TRBV9 | ASSVEFGFPEAF
TRBJ1-4 | TRBV4-3 | ASSPGRGASATNEKLF
TRBJ2-2 | TRBV7-2 | ASSRLGGPLASGELF
TRBJ2-7 | TRBV3-1/TRBV3-2 | ASSQDHLPTSGPYEQY
TRBJ2-5 | TRBV5-1 | ASSFFGVQETQY
TRBJ1-3 | TRBV7-9 | ASSLGQGSSGNTIY
TRBJ2-4 | TRBV28 | ASSLARLAKNIQY
TRBJ1-2 | TRBV9 | ASSDPRGRMTFPYGYT
TRBJ2-7 | TRBV4-3 | ASSQEQGENYEQY
TRBJ2-1 | TRBV27 | ASSLSYYNEQF
TRBJ1-1 | TRBV15 | ATSRGLQGANTEAF
TRBJ2-1 | TRBV2 | ASSATSGGADEQF